This entry lists 9 T cell receptor beta chains sequenced from one sample in a study of blood T cell repertoires in COVID-19. Profiling relied on immunoSEQ multiplex PCR, and the TCRdb table lists in-frame clones only, not all of them. The profile shows 75,000 to 80,000 clones, around 80% of them singletons. The material sequenced was peripheral blood. Receptors originate from an older woman with acute or convalescent COVID-19.

The chain carries TRBV7-2 and TRBJ2-3; D is perhaps TRBD2 (5 bases). The CDR3 loop spans 14 amino acids. V lost 5 bases, J lost 2 bases, and 11 bases lay in between. Germline V gene data show CDR1 as SGHTA and CDR2 as FQGNSA. The chain's CDR3 is CASSPGLPTDTQYF. CDR3 coding DNA: TGTGCCAGCAGCCCCGGACTCCCCACAGATACGCAGTATTTT. The complete variable domain, with remaining parts taken from reference TRBV7-2 and TRBJ2-3, reads GAGVSQSPSNKVTEKGKDVELRCDPISGHTALYWYRQSLGQGLEFLIYFQGNSAPDKSGLPSDRFSAERTGGSVSTLTIQRTQQEDSAVYLCASSPGLPTDTQYFGPGTRLTVL.

V usage is TRBV6-5 and J usage is TRBJ2-7, with D maybe TRBD2 (5 bases). CDR1 and CDR2 (germline): MNHEY, SVGAGI. V lost 6 bases and J lost 1, with 7 bases in between. The CDR3 consists of 12 residues. The CDR3 sequence: CASSGDSYEQYV. CDR3 DNA: TGTGCCAGCAGCGGGGATTCCTACGAGCAGTACGTC.

This chain uses TRBV18 with TRBJ1-5, with 7 bases fitting TRBD1. The CDR3 contains 18 residues. The ends lost 3 bases at V and 0 bases at J; junction bases unmatched: 11. From germline, CDR1 is KGHSH and CDR2 LQKENI. CDR3 region: CASSPSGQFVYSNQPQHF. CDR3 coding DNA: TGTGCCAGCTCACCGTCGGGACAGTTCGTATATAGCAATCAGCCCCAGCATTTT. The full variable domain, in which reference TRBV18 and TRBJ1-5 provide the parts outside the CDR3, is NAGVMQNPRHLVRRRGQEARLRCSPMKGHSHVYWYRQLPEEGLKFMVYLQKENIIDESGMPKERFSAEFPKEGPSILRIQQVVRGDSAAYFCASSPSGQFVYSNQPQHFGDGTRLSIL.

The rearrangement uses TRBV11-2 and TRBJ2-2, with TRBD1 identical over 8 bases. The germline gives CDR1 SGHAT, CDR2 FQNNGV. This CDR3 spans 15 amino acids. V trimming: 3 bases; J trimming: 5 bases; junction bases outside the gene matches: 5. The CDR3 reads CASSFGTGRTGELFF. DNA of the CDR3: TGTGCCAGCAGCTTTGGGACAGGTAGAACCGGGGAGCTGTTTTTT.

This clone was seen a single time. This sequence joins TRBV29-1 and TRBJ2-3; the D gene is possibly TRBD2 (6 bases). Between the trimmed V and J ends, which lost 4 bases and 8 bases, there was a span of 7 bases. The germline V gene has CDR1 SQVTM and CDR2 ANQGSEA. This CDR3 is built from 10 residues. The CDR3 loop is CSVGLGTQYF. CDR3 nucleotides: TGCAGCGTTGGACTAGGTACGCAGTATTTT.

This clone has a single count. J is TRBJ2-1 and V is TRBV19; D is perhaps TRBD1 (6 bases). CDR3 length equals 16 residues. V dropped 3 bases and J dropped 5 bases, with 17 bases sitting between them. The germline CDR1 and CDR2 sequences are LNHDA and SQIVND (reference sequence). CDR3 DNA sequence: TGTGCCAGTAGTATTTCTGGGCAGGGGATAGACAATGAGCAGTTCTTC. Translation: CASSISGQGIDNEQFF.

This clone was observed a single time. The V and J genes are TRBV29-1 and TRBJ2-7; a possible D gene is TRBD2 (7 bases). V dropped 3 bases and J dropped 7 bases, with 13 bases sitting between them. Germline loops: CDR1 SQVTM, CDR2 ANQGSEA. The CDR3 contains 12 residues. Written as DNA, the CDR3 is TGCAGCGTTGACCGGGGGGCAGGGGAGCAGTACTTC. It translates to CSVDRGAGEQYF.

The chain uses TRBV7-9 and TRBJ2-2; D not resolved. Per germline, CDR1 SEHNR and CDR2 FQNEAQ (reference sequence). V was pared by 1 base and J by 4 bases, with 7 bases between. The CDR3 is made up of 14 amino acids. In DNA form, the CDR3 reads TGTGCCAGCAGCTTAGGAACAGTCACCGGGGAGCTGTTTTTT. As protein: CASSLGTVTGELFF.

In its sample, this clone was seen once. The genes are TRBV19 and TRBJ2-5; 10 bases map to TRBD2. Looked up from germline, CDR1 is LNHDA and CDR2 is SQIVND (reference sequence). The ends lost 1 base at V and 5 bases at J; junction bases unmatched: 4. The CDR3 is 15 amino acids. CDR3 coding DNA: TGTGCCAGTAGTATAGGGACTAGCGGAAAGGAGACCCAGTACTTC. It encodes CASSIGTSGKETQYF.